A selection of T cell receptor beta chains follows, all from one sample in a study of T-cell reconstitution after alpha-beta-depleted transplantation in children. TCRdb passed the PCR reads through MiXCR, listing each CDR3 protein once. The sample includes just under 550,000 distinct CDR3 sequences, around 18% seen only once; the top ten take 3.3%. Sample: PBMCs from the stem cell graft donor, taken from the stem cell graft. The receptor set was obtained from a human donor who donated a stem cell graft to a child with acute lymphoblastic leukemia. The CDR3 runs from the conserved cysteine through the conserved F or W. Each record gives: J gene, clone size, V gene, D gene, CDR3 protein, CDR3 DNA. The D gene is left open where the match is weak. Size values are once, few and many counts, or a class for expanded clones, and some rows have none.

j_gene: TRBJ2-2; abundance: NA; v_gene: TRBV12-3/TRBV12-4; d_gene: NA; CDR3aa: CASRLYPLLQGPRNTGELFF; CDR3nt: TGTGCCAGCAGGCTTTACCCCCTGCTACAGGGCCCGCGGAACACCGGGGAGCTGTTTTTT
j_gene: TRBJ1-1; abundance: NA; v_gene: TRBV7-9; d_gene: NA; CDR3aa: CASSLATITEAFF; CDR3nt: TGTGCCAGCAGCTTGGCGACAATTACTGAAGCTTTCTTT
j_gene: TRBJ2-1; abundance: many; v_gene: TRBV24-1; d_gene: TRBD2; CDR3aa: CATSESSGRRYNEQFF; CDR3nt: TGTGCCACCAGTGAGTCTAGCGGGAGGAGGTACAATGAGCAGTTCTTC
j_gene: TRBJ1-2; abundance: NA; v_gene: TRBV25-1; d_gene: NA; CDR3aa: CASSDAGVVYGYTF; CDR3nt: TGTGCCAGCAGTGACGCAGGGGTGGTCTATGGCTACACCTTC
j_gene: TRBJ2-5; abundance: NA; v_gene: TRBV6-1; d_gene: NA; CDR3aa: CASSLEGPDKEETQYF; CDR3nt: TGTGCCAGCAGCCTCGAGGGGCCGGATAAAGAAGAGACCCAGTACTTC
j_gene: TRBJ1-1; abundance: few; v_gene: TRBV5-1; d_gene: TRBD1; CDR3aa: CASSPRQGDTEAFF; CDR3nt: TGCGCCAGCAGTCCTCGTCAGGGGGACACTGAAGCTTTCTTT
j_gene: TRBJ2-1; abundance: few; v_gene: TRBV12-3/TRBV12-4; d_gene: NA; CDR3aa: CASRVRGGRYNEQFF; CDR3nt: TGTGCCAGCAGGGTCAGGGGCGGACGATACAATGAGCAGTTCTTC
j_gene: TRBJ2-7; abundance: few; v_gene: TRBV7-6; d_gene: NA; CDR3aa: CASSPRPTSLEQYF; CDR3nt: TGTGCCAGCAGCCCCCGACCCACGTCCCTCGAGCAGTACTTC
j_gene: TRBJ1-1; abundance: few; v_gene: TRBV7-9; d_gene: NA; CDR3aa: CASSLPLTGNTEAFF; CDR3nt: TGTGCCAGCAGCTTACCACTTACAGGGAACACTGAAGCTTTCTTT
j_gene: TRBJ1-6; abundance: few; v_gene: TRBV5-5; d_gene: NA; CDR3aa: CASRLTNLSPLHF; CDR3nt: TGTGCCAGCAGATTGACAAACTTGTCACCCCTCCACTTT
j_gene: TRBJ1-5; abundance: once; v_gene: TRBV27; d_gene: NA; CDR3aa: CASSLSGSRQPQHF; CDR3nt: TGTGCCAGCAGTTTATCCGGGAGCCGTCAGCCCCAGCATTTT
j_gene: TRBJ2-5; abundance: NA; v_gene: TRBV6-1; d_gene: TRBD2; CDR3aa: CAGRTSGRQETQYF; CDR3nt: TGTGCCGGCCGGACTAGCGGGCGCCAAGAGACCCAGTACTTC
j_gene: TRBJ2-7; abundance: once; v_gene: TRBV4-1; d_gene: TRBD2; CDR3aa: CASSQDPGLDSYEQYF; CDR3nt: TGCGCCAGCAGCCAAGACCCGGGACTAGATAGCTACGAGCAGTACTTC
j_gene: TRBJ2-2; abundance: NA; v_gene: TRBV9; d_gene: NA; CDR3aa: CASTAQGGKINTGELFF; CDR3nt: TGTGCCAGCACCGCCCAAGGGGGGAAGATAAACACCGGGGAGCTGTTTTTT
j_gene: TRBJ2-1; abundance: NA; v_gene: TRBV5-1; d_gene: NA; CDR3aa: CASSLDLGVAYNEQFF; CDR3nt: TGCGCCAGCAGCTTGGATCTCGGGGTGGCCTACAATGAGCAGTTCTTC
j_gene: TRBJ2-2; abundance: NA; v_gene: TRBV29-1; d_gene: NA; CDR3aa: CSIPRGRDWKSSGTGELFF; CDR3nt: TGCAGCATACCCAGGGGAAGGGACTGGAAAAGTTCGGGCACCGGGGAGCTGTTTTTT
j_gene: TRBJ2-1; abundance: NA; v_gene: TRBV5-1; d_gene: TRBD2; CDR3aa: CASSAGTSGPYNEQFF; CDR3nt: TGCGCCAGCAGCGCCGGGACTAGCGGGCCCTACAATGAGCAGTTCTTC
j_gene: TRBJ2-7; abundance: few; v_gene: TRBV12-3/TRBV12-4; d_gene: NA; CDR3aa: CASSYRARGEQYF; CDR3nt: TGTGCCAGCAGTTACAGGGCAAGGGGCGAGCAGTACTTC
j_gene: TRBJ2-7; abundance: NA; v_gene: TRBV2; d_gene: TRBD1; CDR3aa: CASSSSWTGGYEQYF; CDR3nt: TGTGCCAGCAGTTCTTCCTGGACAGGGGGCTACGAGCAGTACTTC